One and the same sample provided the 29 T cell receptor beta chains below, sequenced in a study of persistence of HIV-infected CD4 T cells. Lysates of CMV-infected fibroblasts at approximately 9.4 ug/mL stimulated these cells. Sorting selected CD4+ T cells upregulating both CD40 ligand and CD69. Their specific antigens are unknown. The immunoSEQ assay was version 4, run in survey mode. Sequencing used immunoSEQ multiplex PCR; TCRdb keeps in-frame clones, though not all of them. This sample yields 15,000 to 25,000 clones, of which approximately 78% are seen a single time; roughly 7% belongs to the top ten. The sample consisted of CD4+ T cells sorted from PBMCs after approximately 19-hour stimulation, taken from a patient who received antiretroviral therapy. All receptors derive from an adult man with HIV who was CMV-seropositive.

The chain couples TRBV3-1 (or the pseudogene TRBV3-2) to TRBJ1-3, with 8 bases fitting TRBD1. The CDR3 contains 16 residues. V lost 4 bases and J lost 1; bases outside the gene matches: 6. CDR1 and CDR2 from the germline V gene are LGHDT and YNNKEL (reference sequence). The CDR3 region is CASSRQGARSGNTIYF. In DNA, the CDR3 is TGTGCCAGCAGCCGTCAGGGGGCTCGGTCTGGAAACACCATATATTTT.

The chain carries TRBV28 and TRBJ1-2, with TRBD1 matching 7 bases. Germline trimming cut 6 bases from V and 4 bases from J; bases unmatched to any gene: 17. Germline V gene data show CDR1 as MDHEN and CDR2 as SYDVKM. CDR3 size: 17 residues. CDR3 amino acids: CASRWGGTELKIYGYTF. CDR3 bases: TGTGCCAGCAGGTGGGGGGGGACAGAGTTAAAGATCTATGGCTACACCTTC.

The CDR3 DNA reads TGTGCCAGTAGTATAGCAGGGGGCGGCAATCAGCCCCAGCATTTT. It yields the protein CASSIAGGGNQPQHF. The rearrangement uses TRBV19 and TRBJ1-5; 8 nucleotides align to TRBD1. The CDR3 spans 15 residues. The V and J ends lost 1 base and 2 bases, in that order; junction bases with no gene match: 1. Germline CDR1 LNHDA, CDR2 SQIVND (reference sequence).

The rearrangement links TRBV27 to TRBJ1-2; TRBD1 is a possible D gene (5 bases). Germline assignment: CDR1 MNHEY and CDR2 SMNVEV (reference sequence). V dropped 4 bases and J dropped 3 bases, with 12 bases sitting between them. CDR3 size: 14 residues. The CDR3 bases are TGTGCCAGCAGTTCCTCAGTAGGGGACTATGGCTACACCTTC. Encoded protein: CASSSSVGDYGYTF.

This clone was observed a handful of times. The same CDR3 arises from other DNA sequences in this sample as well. The CDR3 region has the DNA TGCGCCAGCAGCTTGGGCGACCTCCCGAACACTGAAGCTTTCTTT. Translating gives CASSLGDLPNTEAFF. This chain links TRBV5-1 with TRBJ1-1, with D hard to call. CDR1 is SGHRS and CDR2 is YFSETQ in the germline V gene. There are 15 residues in the CDR3. Trimming pared 0 bases from V and 1 base from J, leaving 10 bases between.

CDR3 DNA: TGTGCCAGCAGTGACGTCCAGGGCGCCTTCCTTTTAAATCAGCCCCAGCATTTT. It translates to CASSDVQGAFLLNQPQHF. The chain is built from TRBV6-1 and TRBJ1-5, with D tentatively TRBD1 (5 bases). V was shortened by 3 bases and J by 4 bases, with 22 bases between the two germline ends. CDR1 is MNHNS and CDR2 is SASEGT in the germline V gene. There are 18 residues in the CDR3.

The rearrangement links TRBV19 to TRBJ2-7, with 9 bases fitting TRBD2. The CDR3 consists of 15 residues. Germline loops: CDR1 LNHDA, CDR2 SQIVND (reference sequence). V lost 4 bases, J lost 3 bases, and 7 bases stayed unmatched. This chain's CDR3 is CASSTLAGSFYEQYF. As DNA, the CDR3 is TGTGCCAGTAGTACTCTAGCGGGGTCCTTCTACGAGCAGTACTTC.

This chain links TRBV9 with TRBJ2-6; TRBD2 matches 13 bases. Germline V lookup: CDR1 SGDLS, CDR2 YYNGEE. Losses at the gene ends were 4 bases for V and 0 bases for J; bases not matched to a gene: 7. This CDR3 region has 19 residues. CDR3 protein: CASSPKTSGGPSGANVLTF. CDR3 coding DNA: TGTGCCAGCAGCCCAAAGACTAGCGGGGGGCCCTCTGGGGCCAACGTCCTGACTTTC.

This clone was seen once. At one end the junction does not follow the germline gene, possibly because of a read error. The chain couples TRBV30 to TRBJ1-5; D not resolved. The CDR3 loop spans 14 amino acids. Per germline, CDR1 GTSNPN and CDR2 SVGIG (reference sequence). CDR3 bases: TGTGCTTGGAGTACGATGGGTGGCAATCAGCCCCAGCATTTT. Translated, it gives CAWSTMGGNQPQHF.

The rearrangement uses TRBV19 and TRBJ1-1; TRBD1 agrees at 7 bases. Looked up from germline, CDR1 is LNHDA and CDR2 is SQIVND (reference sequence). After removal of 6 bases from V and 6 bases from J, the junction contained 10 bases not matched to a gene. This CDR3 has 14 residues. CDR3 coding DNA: TGTGCCAGTAGCCTGCGAGAGGGGGCGGCTGAAGCTTTCTTT. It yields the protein CASSLREGAAEAFF.

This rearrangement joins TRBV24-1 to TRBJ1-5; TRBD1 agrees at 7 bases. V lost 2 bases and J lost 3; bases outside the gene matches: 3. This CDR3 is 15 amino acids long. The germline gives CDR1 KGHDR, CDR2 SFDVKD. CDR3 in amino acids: CATSDSQGINQPQHF. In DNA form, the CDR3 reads TGTGCCACCAGTGATTCACAGGGGATCAATCAGCCCCAGCATTTT.

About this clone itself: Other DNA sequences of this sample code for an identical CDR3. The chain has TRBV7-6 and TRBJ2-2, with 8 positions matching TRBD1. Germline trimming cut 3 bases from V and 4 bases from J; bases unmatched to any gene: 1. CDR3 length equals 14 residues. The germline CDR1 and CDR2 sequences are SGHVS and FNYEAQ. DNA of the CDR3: TGTGCCAGCAGCTTTCAGGGGGCCACCGGGGAGCTGTTTTTT. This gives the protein CASSFQGATGELFF.

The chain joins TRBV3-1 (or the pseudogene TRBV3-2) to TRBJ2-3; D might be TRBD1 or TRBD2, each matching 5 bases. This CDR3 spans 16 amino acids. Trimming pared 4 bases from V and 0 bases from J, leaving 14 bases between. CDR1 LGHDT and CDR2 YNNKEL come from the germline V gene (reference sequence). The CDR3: CASSRQPGRSTDTQYF. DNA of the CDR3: TGTGCCAGCAGCCGCCAGCCGGGACGCAGCACAGATACGCAGTATTTT.

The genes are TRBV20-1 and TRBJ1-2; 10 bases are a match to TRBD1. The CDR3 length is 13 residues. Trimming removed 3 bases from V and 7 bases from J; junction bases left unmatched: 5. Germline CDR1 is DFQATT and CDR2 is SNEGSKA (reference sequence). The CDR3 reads CSASRDRGPGYTF. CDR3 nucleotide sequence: TGCAGTGCTAGTAGGGACAGGGGACCTGGCTACACCTTC.

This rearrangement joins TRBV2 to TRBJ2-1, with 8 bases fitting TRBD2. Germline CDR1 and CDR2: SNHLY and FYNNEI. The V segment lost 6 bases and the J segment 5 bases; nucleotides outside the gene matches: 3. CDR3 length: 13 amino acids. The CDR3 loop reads CASRPGGDNEQFF. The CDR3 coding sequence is TGTGCCAGCAGGCCGGGGGGGGACAATGAGCAGTTCTTC. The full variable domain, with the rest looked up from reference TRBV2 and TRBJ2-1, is EPEVTQTPSHQVTQMGQEVILRCVPISNHLYFYWYRQILGQKVEFLVSFYNNEISEKSEIFDDQFSVERPDGSNFTLKIRSTKLEDSAMYFCASRPGGDNEQFFGPGTRLTVL.

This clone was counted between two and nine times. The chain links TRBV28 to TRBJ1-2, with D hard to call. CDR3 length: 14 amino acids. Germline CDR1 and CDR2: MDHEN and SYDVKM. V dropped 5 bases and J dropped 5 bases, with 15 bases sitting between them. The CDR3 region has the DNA TGTGCCAGCAGTACCGACCGATCCCTTTATGGCTACACCTTC. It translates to CASSTDRSLYGYTF.

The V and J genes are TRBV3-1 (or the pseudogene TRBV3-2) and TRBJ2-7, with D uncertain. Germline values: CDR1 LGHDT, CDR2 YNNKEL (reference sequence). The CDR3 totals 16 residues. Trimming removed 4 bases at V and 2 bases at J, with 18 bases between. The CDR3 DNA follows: TGTGCCAGCAGCCCGGTGGGGAAGGGCCCTACCTACGAGCAGTACTTC. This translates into CASSPVGKGPTYEQYF.

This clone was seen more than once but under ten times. The CDR3 loop reads CASSLERGWNEQYF. For the CDR3, the DNA is TGTGCCAGCAGCTTGGAGAGGGGGTGGAACGAGCAGTACTTC. V usage is TRBV5-5 and J usage is TRBJ2-7; maybe TRBD1 (6 bases). V lost 0 bases and J lost 5, with 12 bases in between. This CDR3 comprises 14 residues. The germline CDR1 and CDR2 sequences are SGHKS and YYEKEE (reference sequence).

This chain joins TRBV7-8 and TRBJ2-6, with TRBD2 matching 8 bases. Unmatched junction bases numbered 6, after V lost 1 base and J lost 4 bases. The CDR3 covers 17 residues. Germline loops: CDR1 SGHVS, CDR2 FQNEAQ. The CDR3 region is CASSLGGGTTGANVLTF. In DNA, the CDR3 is TGTGCCAGCAGCTTAGGCGGGGGGACAACCGGGGCCAACGTCCTGACTTTC.

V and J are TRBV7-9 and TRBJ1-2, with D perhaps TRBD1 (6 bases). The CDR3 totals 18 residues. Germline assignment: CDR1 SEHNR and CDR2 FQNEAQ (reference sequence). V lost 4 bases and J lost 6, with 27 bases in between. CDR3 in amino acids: CASSWGRAQGVRSDGYTF. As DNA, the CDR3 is TGTGCCAGCAGCTGGGGGAGGGCACAGGGAGTCCGCAGCGATGGCTACACCTTC.

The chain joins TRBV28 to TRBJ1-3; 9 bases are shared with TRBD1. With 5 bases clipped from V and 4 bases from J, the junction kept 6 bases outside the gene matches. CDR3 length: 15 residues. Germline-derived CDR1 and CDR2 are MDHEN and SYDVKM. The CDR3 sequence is CASSLLGTGGNTIYF. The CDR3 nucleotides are TGTGCCAGCAGTCTCCTTGGGACAGGGGGAAACACCATATATTTT.

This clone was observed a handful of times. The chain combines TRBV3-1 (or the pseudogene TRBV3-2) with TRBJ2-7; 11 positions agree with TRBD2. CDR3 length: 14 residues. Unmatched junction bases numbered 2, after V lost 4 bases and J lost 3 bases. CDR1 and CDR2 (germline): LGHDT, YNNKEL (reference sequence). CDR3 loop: CASSPTSGGYEQYF. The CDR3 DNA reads TGTGCCAGCAGCCCTACTAGCGGGGGCTACGAGCAGTACTTC.

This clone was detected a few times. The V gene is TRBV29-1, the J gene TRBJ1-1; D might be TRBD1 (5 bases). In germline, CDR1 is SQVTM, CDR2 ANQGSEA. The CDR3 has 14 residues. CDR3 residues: CRSHKRGMNTEAFF. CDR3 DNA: TGCAGATCCCATAAAAGGGGCATGAACACTGAAGCTTTCTTT.

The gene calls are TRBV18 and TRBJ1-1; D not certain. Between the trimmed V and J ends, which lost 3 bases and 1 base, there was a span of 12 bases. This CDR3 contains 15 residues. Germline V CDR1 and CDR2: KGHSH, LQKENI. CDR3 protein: CASSPPTVSNTEAFF. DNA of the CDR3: TGTGCCAGCTCACCCCCAACGGTTTCGAACACTGAAGCTTTCTTT.

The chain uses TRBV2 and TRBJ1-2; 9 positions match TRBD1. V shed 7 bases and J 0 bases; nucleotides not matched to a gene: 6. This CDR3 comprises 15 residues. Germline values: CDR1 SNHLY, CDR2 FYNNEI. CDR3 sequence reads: CASIPQGAPNYGYTF. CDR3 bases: TGTGCCAGCATCCCACAGGGGGCGCCTAACTATGGCTACACCTTC.

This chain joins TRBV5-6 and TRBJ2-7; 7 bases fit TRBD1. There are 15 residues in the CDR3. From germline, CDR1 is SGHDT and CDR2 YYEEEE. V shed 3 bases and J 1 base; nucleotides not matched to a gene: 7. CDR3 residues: CASSSGQSNSYEQYF. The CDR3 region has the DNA TGTGCCAGCAGCTCGGGACAGTCGAATTCCTACGAGCAGTACTTC.

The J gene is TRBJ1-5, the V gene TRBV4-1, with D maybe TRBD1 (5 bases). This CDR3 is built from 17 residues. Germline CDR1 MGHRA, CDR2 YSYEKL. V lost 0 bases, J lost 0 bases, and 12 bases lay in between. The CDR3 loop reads CASSQDLAGPSNQPQHF. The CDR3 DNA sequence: TGCGCCAGCAGCCAAGATCTGGCAGGGCCTAGCAATCAGCCCCAGCATTTT.

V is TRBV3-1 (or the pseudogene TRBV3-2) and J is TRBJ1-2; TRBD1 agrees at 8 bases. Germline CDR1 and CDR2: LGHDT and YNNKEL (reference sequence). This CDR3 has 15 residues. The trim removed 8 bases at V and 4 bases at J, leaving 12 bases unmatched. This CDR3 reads CASSSGAGGSYGYTF. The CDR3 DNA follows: TGTGCCAGCTCCTCTGGCGCAGGGGGCAGCTATGGCTACACCTTC.

DNA of the CDR3: TGCGCCAGCACGGGGGATGGGGCCAAAAACATTCAGTACTTC. This sequence encodes CASTGDGAKNIQYF. This chain joins TRBV10-2 and TRBJ2-4; D is possibly TRBD2 (6 bases). V lost 7 bases to trimming and J lost 1 base, with 11 bases between them. Germline CDR1 is WSHSY and CDR2 is SAAADI. This CDR3 has 14 residues.